This T cell receptor beta chain was recorded in a study of shared clonotypes between healthy human individuals. As for this clone: The antigen remains undetermined.

Clones were sequenced by immunoSEQ multiplex PCR, and TCRdb holds only the in-frame ones, with some missing. Here the sample spans fewer than 1 million clones, around 96% being singletons. CD45RO-negative cells were positively selected for CCR7, leaving out terminally differentiated effector memory CD45RA+ cells. The germline V gene encodes CDR1 LNHDA and CDR2 SQIVND (reference sequence). Trimming removed 5 bases from V and 0 bases from J, with 8 bases in between. The CDR3 runs to 14 residues. The study's findings and limits: Clonotype sharing across a few donors was observed for around 4.5% of naive CD4 clonotypes. Some clonotypes were shared by all four sorted-subset donors, while others were not shared. The non-shared ones had lower generation probabilities than the shared ones.

This chain joins TRBV19 and TRBJ2-1; D ambiguous. The TCR sequence derives from a man aged 30 to 39 in good health. What was sequenced was naive CD8+ T cells sorted from blood. CDR3 protein: CASSLVSSYNEQFF. In DNA form, the CDR3 reads TGTGCCAGTAGTCTAGTAAGCTCCTACAATGAGCAGTTCTTC.